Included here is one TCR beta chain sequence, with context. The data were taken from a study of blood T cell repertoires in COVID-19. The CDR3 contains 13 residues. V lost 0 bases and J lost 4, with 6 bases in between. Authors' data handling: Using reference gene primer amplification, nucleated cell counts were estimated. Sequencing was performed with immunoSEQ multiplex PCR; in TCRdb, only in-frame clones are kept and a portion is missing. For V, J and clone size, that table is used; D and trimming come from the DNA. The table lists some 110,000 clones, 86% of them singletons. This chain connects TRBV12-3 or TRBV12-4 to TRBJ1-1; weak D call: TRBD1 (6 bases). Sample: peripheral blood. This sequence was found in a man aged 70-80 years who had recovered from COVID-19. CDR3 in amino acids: CASSLAGGTEAFF. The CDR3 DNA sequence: TGTGCCAGCAGTTTAGCAGGGGGCACTGAAGCTTTCTTT.